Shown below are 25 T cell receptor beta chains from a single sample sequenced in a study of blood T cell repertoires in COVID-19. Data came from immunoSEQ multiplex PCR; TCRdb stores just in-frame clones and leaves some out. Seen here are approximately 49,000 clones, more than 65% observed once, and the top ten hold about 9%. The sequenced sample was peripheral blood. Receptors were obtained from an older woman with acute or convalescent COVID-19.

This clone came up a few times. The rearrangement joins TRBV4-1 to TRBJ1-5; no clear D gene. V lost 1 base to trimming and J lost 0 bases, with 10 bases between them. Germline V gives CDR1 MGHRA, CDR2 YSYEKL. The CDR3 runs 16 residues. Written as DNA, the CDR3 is TGCGCCAGCAGCCAAGGAGCCCACCTTAGCAATCAGCCCCAGCATTTT. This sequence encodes CASSQGAHLSNQPQHF.

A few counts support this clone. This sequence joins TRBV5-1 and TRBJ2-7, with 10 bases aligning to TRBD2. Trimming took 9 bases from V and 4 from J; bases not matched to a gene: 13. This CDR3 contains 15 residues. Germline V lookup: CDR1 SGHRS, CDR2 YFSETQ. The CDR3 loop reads CATKPSGTSEYEQYF. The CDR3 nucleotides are TGCGCCACCAAGCCCTCCGGGACTAGCGAGTACGAGCAGTACTTC.

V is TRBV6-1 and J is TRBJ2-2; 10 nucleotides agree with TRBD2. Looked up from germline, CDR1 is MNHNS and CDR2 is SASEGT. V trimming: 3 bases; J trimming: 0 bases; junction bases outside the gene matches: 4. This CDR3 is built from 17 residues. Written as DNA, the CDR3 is TGTGCCAGCAGTGAGACTAGCGGGTACGCGAACACCGGGGAGCTGTTTTTT. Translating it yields CASSETSGYANTGELFF.

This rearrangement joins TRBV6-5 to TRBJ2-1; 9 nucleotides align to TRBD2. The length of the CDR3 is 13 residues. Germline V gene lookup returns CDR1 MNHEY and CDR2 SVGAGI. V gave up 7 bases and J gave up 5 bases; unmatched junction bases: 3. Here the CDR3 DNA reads TGTGCCAGCAAGGTAGCGGGGGACAATGAGCAGTTCTTC. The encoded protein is CASKVAGDNEQFF.

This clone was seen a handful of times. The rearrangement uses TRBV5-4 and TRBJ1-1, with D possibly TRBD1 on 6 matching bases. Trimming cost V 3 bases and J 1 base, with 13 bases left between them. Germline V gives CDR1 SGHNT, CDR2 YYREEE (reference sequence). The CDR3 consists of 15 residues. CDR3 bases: TGTGCCAGCAGCTCGACAGGTAGAAGGAACACTGAAGCTTTCTTT. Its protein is CASSSTGRRNTEAFF.

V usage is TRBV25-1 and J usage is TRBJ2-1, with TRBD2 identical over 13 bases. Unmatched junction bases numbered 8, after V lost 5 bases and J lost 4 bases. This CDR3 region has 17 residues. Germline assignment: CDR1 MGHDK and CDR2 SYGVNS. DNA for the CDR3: TGTGCCAGCAGTTTCGGACTAGCGGGAGAAGTGTACAATGAGCAGTTCTTC. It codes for CASSFGLAGEVYNEQFF.

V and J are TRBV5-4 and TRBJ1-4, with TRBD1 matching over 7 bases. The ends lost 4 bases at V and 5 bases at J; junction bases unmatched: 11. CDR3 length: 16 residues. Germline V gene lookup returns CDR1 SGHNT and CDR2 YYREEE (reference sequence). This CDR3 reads CASSPDVGDSNEKLFF. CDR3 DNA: TGTGCCAGCAGCCCTGATGTGGGGGACAGCAATGAAAAACTGTTTTTT.

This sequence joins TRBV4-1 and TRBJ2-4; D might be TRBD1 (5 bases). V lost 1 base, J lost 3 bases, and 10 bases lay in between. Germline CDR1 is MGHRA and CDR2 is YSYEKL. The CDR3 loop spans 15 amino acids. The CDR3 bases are TGCGCCAGCAGCCAAGGAGGACACGGCAAAAACATTCAGTACTTC. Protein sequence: CASSQGGHGKNIQYF.

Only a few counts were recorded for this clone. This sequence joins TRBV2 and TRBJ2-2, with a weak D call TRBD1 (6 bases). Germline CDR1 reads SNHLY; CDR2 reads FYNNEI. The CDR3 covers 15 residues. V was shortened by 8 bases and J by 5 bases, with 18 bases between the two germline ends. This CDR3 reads CASRKDSFLTGELFF. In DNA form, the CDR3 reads TGTGCCAGCCGCAAGGACAGCTTCCTAACCGGGGAGCTGTTTTTT.

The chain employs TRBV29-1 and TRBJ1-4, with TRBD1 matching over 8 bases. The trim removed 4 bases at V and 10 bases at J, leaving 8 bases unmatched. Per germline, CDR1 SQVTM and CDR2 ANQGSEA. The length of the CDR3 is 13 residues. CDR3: CSVAPTGEGKLFF. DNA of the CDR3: TGCAGCGTTGCTCCGACAGGGGAGGGAAAACTGTTTTTT.

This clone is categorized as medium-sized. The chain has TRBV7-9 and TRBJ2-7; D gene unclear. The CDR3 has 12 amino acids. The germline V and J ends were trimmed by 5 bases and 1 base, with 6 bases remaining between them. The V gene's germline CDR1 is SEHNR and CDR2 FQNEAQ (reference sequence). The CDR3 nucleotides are TGTGCCAGCAGCGGGCGTTCCTACGAGCAGTACTTC. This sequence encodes CASSGRSYEQYF.

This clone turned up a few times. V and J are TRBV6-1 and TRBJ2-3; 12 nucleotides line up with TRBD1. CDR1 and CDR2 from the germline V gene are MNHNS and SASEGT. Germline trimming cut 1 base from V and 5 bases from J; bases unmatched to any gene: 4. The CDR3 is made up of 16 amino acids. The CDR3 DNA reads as TGTGCCAGCAGTGAAGAGGGGACAGGGGGCGTAGATACGCAGTATTTT. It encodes CASSEEGTGGVDTQYF.

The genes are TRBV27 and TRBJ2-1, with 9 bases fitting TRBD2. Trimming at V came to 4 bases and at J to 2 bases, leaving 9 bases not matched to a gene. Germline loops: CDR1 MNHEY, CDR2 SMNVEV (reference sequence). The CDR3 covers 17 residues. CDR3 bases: TGTGCCAGCAGTTCCTCTTATAGCGGGAGCACCTACAATGAGCAGTTCTTC. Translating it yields CASSSSYSGSTYNEQFF.

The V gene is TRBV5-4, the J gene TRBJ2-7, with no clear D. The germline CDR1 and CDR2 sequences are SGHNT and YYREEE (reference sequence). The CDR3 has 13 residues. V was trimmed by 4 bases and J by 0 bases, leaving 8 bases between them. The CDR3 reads CASSIDNSYEQYF. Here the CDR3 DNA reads TGTGCCAGCAGCATAGACAACTCCTACGAGCAGTACTTC.

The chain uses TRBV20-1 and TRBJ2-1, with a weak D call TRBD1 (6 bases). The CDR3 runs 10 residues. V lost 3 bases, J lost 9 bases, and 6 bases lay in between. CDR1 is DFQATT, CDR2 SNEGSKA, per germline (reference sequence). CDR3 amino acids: CSASRGEQFF. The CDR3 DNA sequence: TGCAGTGCTAGCAGGGGTGAGCAGTTCTTC.

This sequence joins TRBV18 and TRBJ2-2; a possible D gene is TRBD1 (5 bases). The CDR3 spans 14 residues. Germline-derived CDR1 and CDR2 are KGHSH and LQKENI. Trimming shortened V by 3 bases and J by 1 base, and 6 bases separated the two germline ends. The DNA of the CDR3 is TGTGCCAGCTCACCCACAGGGAACACCGGGGAGCTGTTTTTT. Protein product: CASSPTGNTGELFF.

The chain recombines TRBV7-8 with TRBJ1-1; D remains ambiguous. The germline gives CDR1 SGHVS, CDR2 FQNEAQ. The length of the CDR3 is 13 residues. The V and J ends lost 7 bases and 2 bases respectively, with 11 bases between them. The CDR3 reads CASIRGKNTEAFF. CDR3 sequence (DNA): TGTGCCAGCATCCGTGGCAAAAACACTGAAGCTTTCTTT.

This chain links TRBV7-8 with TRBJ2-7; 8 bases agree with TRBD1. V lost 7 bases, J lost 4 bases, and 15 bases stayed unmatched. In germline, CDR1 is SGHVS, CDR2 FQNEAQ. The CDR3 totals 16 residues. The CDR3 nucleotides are TGTGCCAGCAACCCCCGGGGGCAGGGGGCTGGATACGAGCAGTACTTC. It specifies CASNPRGQGAGYEQYF.

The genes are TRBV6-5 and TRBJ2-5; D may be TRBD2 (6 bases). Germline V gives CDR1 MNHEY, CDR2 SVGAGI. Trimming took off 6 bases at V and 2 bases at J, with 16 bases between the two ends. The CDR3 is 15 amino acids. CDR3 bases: TGTGCCAGCAGGGCCCTTACTGGAGGGCAAGAGACCCAGTACTTC. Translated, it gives CASRALTGGQETQYF.

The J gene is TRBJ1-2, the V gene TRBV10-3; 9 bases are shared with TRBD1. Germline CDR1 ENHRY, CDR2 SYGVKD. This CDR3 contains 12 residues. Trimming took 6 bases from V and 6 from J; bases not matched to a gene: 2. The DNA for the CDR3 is TGTGCCATCAGGCGACAGGGGGATGGCTACACCTTC. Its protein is CAIRRQGDGYTF.

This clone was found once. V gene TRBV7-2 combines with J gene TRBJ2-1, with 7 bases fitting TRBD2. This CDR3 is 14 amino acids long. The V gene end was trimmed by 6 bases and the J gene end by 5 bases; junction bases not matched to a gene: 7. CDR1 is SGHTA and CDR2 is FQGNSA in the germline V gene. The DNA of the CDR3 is TGTGCCAGCAGGCATCAGCGGGGAAACAATGAGCAGTTCTTC. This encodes CASRHQRGNNEQFF.

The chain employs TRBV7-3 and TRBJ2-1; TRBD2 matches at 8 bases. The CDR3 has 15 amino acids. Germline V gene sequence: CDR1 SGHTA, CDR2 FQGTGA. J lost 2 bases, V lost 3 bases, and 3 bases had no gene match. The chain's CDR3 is CASSFGGAPYNEQFF. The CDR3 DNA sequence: TGTGCCAGCAGCTTCGGGGGGGCCCCCTACAATGAGCAGTTCTTC.

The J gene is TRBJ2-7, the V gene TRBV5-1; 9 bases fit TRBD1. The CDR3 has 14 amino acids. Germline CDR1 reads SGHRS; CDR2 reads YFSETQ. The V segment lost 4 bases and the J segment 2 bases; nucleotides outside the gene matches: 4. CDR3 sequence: CASSIRQGAYEQYF. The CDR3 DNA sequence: TGCGCCAGCAGCATAAGACAGGGGGCCTACGAGCAGTACTTC.

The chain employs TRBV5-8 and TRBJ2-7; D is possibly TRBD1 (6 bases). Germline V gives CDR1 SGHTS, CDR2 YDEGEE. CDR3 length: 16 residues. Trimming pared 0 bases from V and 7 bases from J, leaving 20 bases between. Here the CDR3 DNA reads TGTGCCAGCAGCTTGGGGCAGAGCAGGGGACAACAGGAGCAGTACTTC. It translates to CASSLGQSRGQQEQYF.

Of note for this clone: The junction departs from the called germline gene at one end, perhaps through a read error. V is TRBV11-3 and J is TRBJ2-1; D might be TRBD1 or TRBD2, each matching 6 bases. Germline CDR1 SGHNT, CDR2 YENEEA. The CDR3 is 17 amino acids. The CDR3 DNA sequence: TGTGCCAGCTGCTTAGGGGGGCTTGTAGGGGCGGGCAATGAGCAGTTCTTC. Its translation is CASCLGGLVGAGNEQFF.